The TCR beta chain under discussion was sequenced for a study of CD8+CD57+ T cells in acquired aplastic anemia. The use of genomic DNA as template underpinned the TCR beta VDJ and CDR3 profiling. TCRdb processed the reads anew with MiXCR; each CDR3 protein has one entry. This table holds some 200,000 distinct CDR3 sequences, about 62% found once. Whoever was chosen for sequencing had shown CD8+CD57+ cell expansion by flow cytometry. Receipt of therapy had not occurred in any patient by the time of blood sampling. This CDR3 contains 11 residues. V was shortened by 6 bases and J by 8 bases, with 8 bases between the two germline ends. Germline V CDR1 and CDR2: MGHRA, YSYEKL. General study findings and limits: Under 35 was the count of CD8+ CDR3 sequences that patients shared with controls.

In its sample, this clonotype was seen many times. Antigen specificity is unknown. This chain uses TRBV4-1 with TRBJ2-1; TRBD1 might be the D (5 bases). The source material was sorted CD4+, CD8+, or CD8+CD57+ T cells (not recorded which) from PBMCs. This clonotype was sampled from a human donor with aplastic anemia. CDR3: CASSQGDEQFF. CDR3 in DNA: TGCGCCAGCAGTCAGGGTGATGAGCAGTTCTTC.